This TCR beta chain appears in the sequencing data of a study of Ad26.COV2.S vaccination and SARS-CoV-2 variants. About the study: A participant enrolled in the COV1001 Ad26.COV2.S trial arm provided the sample. The study's findings and limits: People who got the vaccine had more spike-specific TCR breadth than people who got placebo.

The treatment here: over 15 received Ad26.COV2.S at low or high dose, single or two shots; about 5 received placebo; per-sample allocation not given. On day 63 after the first injection, vaccine and placebo recipients gave samples. Comments on this clone: The antigen is unknown.

Data came from immunoSEQ multiplex PCR; TCRdb stores just in-frame clones and leaves some out. Of roughly 460,000 clones in the sample, 80% to 90% are singletons; the top ten hold 1.5% to 2%. The CDR3 consists of 13 residues. Trimming shortened V by 1 base and J by 1 base, and 4 bases separated the two germline ends. Germline lookup yields CDR1 SGHTA and CDR2 FQGNSA. The receptor comes from a person aged 18-65 years who received the Ad26.COV2.S COVID-19 vaccine or a placebo. The rearrangement joins TRBV7-2 to TRBJ1-1; no definite D call. This specimen consisted of peripheral blood, obtained in a trial of Ad26.COV2.S vaccine versus placebo. The CDR3 nucleotides are TGTGCCAGCAGCTTAGAGAAGAACACTGAAGCTTTCTTT. This gives the protein CASSLEKNTEAFF.